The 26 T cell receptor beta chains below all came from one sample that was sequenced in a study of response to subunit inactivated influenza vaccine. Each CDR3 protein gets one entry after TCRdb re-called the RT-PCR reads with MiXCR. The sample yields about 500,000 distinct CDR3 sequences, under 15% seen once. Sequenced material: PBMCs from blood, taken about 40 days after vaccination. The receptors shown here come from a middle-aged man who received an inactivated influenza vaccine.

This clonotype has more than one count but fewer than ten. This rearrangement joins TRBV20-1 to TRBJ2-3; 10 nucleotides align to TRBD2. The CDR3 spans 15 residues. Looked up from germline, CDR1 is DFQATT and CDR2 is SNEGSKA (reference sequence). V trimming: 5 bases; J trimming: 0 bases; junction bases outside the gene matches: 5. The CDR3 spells CSAPGLASSTDTQYF. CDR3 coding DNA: TGCAGTGCTCCGGGACTAGCGTCTAGCACAGATACGCAGTATTTT.

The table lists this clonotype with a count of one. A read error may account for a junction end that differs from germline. The CDR3 sequence is CAISLQAGGRSSYEQYF. The DNA of the CDR3 is TGTGCCATCAGTTTGCAAGCGGGAGGGAGGAGCTCCTACGAGCAGTACTTC. The genes are TRBV12-3 or TRBV12-4 and TRBJ2-7, with 10 nucleotides matching TRBD2. The CDR3 extends over 17 amino acids.

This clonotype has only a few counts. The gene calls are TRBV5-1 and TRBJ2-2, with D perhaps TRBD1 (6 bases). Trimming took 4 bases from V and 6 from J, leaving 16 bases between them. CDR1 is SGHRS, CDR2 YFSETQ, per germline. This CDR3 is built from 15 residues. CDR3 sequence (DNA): TGCGCCAGCAGCATCCGACAGGTTGGGGCCGGGGAGCTGTTTTTT. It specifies CASSIRQVGAGELFF.

In DNA, the CDR3 is TGTGCCAGCAGTTTATCTTTTAGCGCCACAGATACGCAGTATTTT. Its translation: CASSLSFSATDTQYF. The V call is TRBV27, the J call TRBJ2-3; TRBD2 is a possible D gene (5 bases). The V end lost 0 bases, the J end lost 2 bases, and 9 bases lay between the germline ends. CDR1 MNHEY and CDR2 SMNVEV come from the germline V gene (reference sequence). This CDR3 has 15 amino acids.

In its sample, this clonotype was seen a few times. CDR3 in DNA: TGTGCCAGCAGCCGACTAGCGGGAGTTCTACTTACAGATACGCAGTATTTT. Translating gives CASSRLAGVLLTDTQYF. J is TRBJ2-3 and V is TRBV5-6; the match to TRBD2 covers 12 bases. From germline, CDR1 is SGHDT and CDR2 YYEEEE. The V and J ends lost 4 bases and 3 bases, in that order; junction bases with no gene match: 9. The CDR3 is 17 residues long. Variable domain in full (rest from reference TRBV5-6 and TRBJ2-3): DAGVTQSPTHLIKTRGQQVTLRCSPKSGHDTVSWYQQALGQGPQFIFQYYEEEERQRGNFPDRFSGHQFPNYSSELNVNALLLGDSALYLCASSRLAGVLLTDTQYFGPGTRLTVL.

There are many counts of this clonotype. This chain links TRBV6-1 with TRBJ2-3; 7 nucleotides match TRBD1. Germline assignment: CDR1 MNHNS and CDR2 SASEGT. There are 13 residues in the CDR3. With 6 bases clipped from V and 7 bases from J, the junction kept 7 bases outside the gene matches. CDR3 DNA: TGTGCCAGCAGCTCCAACAGGGGTTATACGCAGTATTTT. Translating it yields CASSSNRGYTQYF.

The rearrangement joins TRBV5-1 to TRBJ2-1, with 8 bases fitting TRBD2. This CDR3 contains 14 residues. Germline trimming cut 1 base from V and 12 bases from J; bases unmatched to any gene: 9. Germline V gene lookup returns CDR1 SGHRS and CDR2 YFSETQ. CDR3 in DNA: TGCGCCAGCAGCTTGTCGGGGAGCCGGGGGGGGCAGTTCTTC. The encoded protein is CASSLSGSRGGQFF.

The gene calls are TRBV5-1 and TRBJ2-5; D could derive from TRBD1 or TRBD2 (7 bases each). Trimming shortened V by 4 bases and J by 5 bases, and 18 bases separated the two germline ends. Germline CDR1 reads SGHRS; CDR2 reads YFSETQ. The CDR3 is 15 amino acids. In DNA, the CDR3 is TGCGCCAGCAGCCCCGTCAACAGGGGAGGGGAGACCCAGTACTTC. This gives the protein CASSPVNRGGETQYF. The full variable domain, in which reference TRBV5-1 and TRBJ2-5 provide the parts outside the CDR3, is KAGVTQTPRYLIKTRGQQVTLSCSPISGHRSVSWYQQTPGQGLQFLFEYFSETQRNKGNFPGRFSGRQFSNSRSEMNVSTLELGDSALYLCASSPVNRGGETQYFGPGTRLLVL.

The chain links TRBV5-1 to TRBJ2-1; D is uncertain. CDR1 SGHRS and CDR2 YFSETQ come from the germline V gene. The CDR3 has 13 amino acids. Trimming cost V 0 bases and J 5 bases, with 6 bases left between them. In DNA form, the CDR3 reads TGCGCCAGCAGCTTGGCCGTAGACAATGAGCAGTTCTTC. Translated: CASSLAVDNEQFF.

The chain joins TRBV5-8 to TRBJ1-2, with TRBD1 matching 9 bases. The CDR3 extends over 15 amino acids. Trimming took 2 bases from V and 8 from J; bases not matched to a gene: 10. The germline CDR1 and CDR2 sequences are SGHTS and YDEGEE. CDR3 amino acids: CASSFGQGLSGGYTF. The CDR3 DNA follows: TGTGCCAGCAGCTTCGGACAGGGGTTAAGCGGGGGCTACACCTTC. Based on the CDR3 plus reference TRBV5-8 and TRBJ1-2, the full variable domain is EAGVTQSPTHLIKTRGQQATLRCSPISGHTSVYWYQQALGLGLQFLLWYDEGEERNRGNFPPRFSGRQFPNYSSELNVNALELEDSALYLCASSFGQGLSGGYTFGSGTRLTVV.

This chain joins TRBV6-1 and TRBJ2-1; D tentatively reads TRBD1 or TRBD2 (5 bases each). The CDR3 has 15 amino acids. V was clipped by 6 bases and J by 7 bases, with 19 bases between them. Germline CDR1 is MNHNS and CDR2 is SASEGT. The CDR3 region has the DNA TGTGCCAGCAGCGACCGTCCGGGACGGAGGAATGAGCAGTTCTTC. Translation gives CASSDRPGRRNEQFF.

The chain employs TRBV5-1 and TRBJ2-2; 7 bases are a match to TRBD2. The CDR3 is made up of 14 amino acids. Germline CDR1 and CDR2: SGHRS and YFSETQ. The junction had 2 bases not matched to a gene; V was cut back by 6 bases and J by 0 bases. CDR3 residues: CASTGGPNTGELFF. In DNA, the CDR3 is TGCGCCAGCACGGGAGGTCCGAACACCGGGGAGCTGTTTTTT.

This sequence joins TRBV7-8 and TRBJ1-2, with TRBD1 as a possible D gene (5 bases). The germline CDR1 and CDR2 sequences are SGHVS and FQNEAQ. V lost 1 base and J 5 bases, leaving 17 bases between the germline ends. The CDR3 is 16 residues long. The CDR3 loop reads CASSLDRQPQWYGYTF. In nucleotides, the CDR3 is TGTGCCAGCAGCTTAGATAGACAGCCCCAGTGGTATGGCTACACCTTC.

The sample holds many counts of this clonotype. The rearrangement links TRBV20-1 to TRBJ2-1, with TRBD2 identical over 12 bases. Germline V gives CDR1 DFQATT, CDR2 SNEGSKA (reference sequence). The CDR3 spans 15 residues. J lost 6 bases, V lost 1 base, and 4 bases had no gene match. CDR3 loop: CSARAGTSGFNEQFF. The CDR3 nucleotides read TGCAGTGCTAGAGCGGGGACTAGCGGGTTCAATGAGCAGTTCTTC.

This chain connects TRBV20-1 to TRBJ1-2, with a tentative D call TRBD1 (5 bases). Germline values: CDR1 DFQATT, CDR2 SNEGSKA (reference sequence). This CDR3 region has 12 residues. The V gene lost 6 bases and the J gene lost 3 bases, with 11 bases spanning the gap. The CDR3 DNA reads TGCAGTGCCATGACAGATTACTATGGCTACACCTTC. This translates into CSAMTDYYGYTF.

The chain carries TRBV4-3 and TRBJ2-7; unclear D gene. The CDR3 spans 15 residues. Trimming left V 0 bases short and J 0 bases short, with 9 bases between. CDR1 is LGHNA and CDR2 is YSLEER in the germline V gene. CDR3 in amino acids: CASSQETADSYEQYF. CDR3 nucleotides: TGCGCCAGCAGCCAAGAAACGGCGGACTCCTACGAGCAGTACTTC.

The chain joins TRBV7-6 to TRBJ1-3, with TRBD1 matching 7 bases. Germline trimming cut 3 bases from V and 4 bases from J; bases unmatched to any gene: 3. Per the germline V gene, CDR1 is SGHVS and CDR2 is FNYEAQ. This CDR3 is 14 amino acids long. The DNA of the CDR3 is TGTGCCAGCAGCTTGACAGGGAGGGGAAACACCATATATTTT. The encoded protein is CASSLTGRGNTIYF.

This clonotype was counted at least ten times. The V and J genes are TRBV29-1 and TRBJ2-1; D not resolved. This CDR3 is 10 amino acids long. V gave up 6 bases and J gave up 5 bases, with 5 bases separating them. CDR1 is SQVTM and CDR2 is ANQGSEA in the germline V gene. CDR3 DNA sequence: TGCAGCGTACTAAACAATGAGCAGTTCTTC. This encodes CSVLNNEQFF.

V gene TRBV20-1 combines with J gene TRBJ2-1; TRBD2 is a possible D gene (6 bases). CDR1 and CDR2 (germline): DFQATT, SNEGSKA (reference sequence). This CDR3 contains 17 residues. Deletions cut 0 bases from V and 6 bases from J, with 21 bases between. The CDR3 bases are TGCAGTGCTAGAGATCCCCTCAGGGCGGGGATGGGCAATGAGCAGTTCTTC. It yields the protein CSARDPLRAGMGNEQFF.

The CDR3 here is CASSLGSQNEQFF. The CDR3 coding sequence is TGTGCCAGCAGTTTAGGCAGTCAGAATGAGCAGTTCTTC. The rearrangement joins TRBV12-3 or TRBV12-4 to TRBJ2-1; D call uncertain. The CDR3 extends over 13 amino acids. V dropped 1 base and J dropped 7 bases, with 8 bases sitting between them.

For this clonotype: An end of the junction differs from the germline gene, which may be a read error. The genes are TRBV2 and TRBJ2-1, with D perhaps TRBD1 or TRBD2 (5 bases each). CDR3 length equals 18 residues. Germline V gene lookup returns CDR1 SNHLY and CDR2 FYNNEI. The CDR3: CAISSRGSTTSSYNEQFF. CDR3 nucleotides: TGTGCCATCAGTTCGAGGGGTTCCACGACGAGCTCCTACAATGAGCAGTTCTTC.

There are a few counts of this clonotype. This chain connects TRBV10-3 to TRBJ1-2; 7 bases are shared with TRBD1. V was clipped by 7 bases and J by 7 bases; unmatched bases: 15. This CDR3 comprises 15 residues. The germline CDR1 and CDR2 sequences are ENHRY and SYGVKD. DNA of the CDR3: TGTGCCATCAATAAAGGAGAGGGGGCGAATCTTGGCTACACCTTC. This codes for CAINKGEGANLGYTF.

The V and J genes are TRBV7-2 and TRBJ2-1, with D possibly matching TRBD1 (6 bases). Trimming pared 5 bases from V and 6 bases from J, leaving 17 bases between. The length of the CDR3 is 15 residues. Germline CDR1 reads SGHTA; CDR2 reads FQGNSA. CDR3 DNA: TGTGCCAGCAGCCAACAGGGTGGCGTAAGCAATGAGCAGTTCTTC. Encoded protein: CASSQQGGVSNEQFF.

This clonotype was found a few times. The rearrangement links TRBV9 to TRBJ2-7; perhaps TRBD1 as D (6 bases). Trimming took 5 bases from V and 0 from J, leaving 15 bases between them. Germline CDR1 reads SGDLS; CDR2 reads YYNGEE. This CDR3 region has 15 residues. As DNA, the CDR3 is TGTGCCAGCAGTGAGACAGGTGAACTCTCCTACGAGCAGTACTTC. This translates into CASSETGELSYEQYF.

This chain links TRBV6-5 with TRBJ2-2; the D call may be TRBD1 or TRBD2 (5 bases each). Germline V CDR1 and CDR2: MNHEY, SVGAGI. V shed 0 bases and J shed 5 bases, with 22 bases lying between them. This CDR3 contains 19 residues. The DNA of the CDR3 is TGTGCCAGCAGTTACTCTTCCCCCTTAACCGGGACCAAGACCGGGGAGCTGTTTTTT. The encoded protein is CASSYSSPLTGTKTGELFF.

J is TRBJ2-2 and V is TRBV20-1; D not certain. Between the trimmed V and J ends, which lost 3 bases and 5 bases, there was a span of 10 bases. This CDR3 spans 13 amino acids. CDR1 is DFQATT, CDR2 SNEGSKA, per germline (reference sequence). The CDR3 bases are TGCAGTGCTAGCTCAGTAGTTACCGGGGAGCTGTTTTTT. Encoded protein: CSASSVVTGELFF.